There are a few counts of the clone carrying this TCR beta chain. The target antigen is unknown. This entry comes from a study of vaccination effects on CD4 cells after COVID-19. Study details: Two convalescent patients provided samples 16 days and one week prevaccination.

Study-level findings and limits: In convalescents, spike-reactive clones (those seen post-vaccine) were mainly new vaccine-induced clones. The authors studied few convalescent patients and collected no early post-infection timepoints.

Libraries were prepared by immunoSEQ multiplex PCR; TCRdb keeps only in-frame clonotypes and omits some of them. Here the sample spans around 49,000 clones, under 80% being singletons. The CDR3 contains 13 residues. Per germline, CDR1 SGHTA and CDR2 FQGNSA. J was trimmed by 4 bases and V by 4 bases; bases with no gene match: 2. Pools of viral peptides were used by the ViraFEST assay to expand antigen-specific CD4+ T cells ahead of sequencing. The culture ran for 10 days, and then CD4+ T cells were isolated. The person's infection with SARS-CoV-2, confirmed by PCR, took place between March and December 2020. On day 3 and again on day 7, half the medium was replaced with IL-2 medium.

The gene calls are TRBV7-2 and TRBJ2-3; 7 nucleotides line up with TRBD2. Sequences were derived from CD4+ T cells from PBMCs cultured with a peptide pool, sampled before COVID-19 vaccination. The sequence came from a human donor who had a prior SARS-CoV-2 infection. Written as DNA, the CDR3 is TGTGCCAGCAGCTCCCGGGGGGCAGATACGCAGTATTTT. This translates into CASSSRGADTQYF.